Reported below is one TCR beta chain. Its matching antigen is unknown. This sample is drawn from a study of STAT3 mutations in large granular lymphocyte leukemia. The method was immunoSEQ multiplex PCR; TCRdb's version includes in-frame clones alone and lacks a portion of them. The sample lists under 6,000 clones; less than 65% were seen once. The CDR3 has 13 residues. Trimming pared 6 bases from V and 3 bases from J, leaving 12 bases between. CDR1 and CDR2 (germline): SGHNT, YYREEE (reference sequence). General study points: At least one immunodominant TCR beta clonotype appeared in every T-cell large granular lymphocyte leukemia patient.

The gene calls are TRBV5-4 and TRBJ1-2; D perhaps matches TRBD1 (6 bases). The sequenced material came from peripheral blood mononuclear cells. The clonotype was recovered from a man in his fifties or sixties with T-cell large granular lymphocyte leukemia. Some clones in this sample may be carry-over from other donors' samples. For the CDR3, the DNA is TGTGCCAGCAAGAAAGGGGGAGACTATGGCTACACCTTC. Translated: CASKKGGDYGYTF.